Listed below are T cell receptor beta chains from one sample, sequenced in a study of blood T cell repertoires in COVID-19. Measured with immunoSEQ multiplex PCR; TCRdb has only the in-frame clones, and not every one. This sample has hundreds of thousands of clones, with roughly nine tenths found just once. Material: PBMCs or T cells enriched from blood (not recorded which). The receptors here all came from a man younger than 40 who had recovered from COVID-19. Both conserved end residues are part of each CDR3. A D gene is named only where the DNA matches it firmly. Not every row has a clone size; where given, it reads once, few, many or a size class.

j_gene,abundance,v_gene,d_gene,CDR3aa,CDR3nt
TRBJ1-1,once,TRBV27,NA,CASSFRGVSGGAFF,TGTGCCAGCAGTTTCAGGGGAGTAAGTGGAGGAGCTTTCTTT
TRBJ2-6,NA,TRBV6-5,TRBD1,CASSSGQTGANVLTF,TGTGCCAGCAGTTCGGGACAGACTGGGGCCAACGTCCTGACTTTC
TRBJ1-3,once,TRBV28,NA,CASSFGWGGSGNTIYF,TGTGCCAGCAGTTTTGGTTGGGGCGGCTCTGGAAACACCATATATTTT
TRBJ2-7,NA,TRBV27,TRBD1,CASSFLDRAYEQYF,TGTGCCAGCAGTTTTCTCGACAGGGCCTACGAGCAGTACTTC
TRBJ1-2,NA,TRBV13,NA,CASSLQGQISYGYTF,TGTGCCAGCAGCCTTCAGGGCCAGATTTCCTATGGCTACACCTTC
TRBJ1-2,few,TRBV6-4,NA,CASSESGSYGYTF,TGTGCCAGCAGTGAATCGGGGTCCTATGGCTACACCTTC
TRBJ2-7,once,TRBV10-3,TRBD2,CAIRAQREGREQYF,TGTGCCATCAGGGCGCAGCGGGAGGGCCGCGAGCAGTACTTC
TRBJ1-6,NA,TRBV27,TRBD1,CASRGTVNSPLHF,TGTGCCAGCCGTGGGACAGTTAATTCACCCCTCCACTTT
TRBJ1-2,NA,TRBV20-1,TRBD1,CSAKTGRGYTF,TGCAGTGCAAAGACAGGGAGGGGCTACACCTTC
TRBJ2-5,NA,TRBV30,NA,CAWSVSGGRETQYF,TGTGCCTGGAGTGTATCCGGGGGAAGAGAGACCCAGTACTTC
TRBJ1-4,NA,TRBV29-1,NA,CSPTGPNEKLFF,TGCAGTCCAACAGGTCCAAATGAAAAACTGTTTTTT
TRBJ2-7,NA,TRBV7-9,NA,CAVPADGLEQYF,TGTGCCGTCCCAGCGGACGGGCTCGAGCAGTACTTC
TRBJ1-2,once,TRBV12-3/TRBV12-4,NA,CASSRDYGYTF,TGTGCCAGCAGCCGCGACTATGGCTACACCTTC
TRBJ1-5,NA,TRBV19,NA,CASIPSVRGEDQPQHF,TGTGCCAGTATCCCCTCGGTCCGGGGGGAAGATCAGCCCCAGCATTTT
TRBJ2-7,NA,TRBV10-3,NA,CAIGLNSYEQYF,TGTGCCATCGGACTCAACTCCTACGAGCAGTACTTC
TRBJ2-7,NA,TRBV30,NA,CAWRGGQTLNF,TGTGCCTGGAGAGGAGGACAGACCCTCAACTTC
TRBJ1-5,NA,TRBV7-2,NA,CASSFANSNQPQHF,TGTGCCAGCAGCTTTGCGAATAGCAATCAGCCCCAGCATTTT
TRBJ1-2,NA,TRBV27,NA,CASSGTAGPRGYTF,TGTGCCAGCAGTGGTACCGCGGGGCCTCGGGGCTACACCTTC
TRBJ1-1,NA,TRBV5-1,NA,CASSHDWGRLNTEAFF,TGCGCCAGCAGCCACGATTGGGGGCGCTTGAACACTGAAGCTTTCTTT
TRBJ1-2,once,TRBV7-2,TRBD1,CASSTGQVGHYGYTF,TGTGCCAGCAGCACCGGACAGGTTGGGCACTATGGCTACACCTTC
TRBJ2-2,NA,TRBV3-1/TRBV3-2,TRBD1,CASSHSDRVHGELFF,TGTGCCAGCAGCCATAGTGACAGGGTTCACGGGGAGCTGTTTTTT
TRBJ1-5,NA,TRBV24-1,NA,CATSQTASNQPQHF,TGTGCCACCAGTCAGACAGCTAGCAATCAGCCCCAGCATTTT
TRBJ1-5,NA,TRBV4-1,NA,CASSQDIAGSNQPQHF,TGCGCCAGCAGCCAAGATATCGCAGGGAGCAATCAGCCCCAGCATTTT
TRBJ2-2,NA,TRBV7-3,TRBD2,CASSSTSGRAFGELFF,TGTGCCAGCAGCTCCACTAGCGGGAGGGCGTTCGGGGAGCTGTTTTTT
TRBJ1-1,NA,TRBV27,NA,CASNPDFAPSQGTEAFF,TGTGCCAGCAATCCCGACTTTGCGCCCTCCCAGGGGACTGAAGCTTTCTTT